A few counts support the clone carrying this T cell receptor beta chain. Its antigen is undetermined. The data are from a study of T cell responses to AZD1222 COVID-19 vaccine. Whole-study results and caveats: Just a handful of people given AZD1222 tested seropositive at baseline. Spike-specific TCR repertoires showed rising breadth and depth after two AZD1222 doses. Within unmutated variant regions lay the reported targets of nearly half of spike-specific TCRs.

TCRdb's table, derived via immunoSEQ multiplex PCR, lists solely in-frame clones and lacks some. The table has roughly 140,000 clones, just over 90% seen once. Trimming shortened V by 4 bases and J by 1 base, and 12 bases separated the two germline ends. This CDR3 contains 15 residues. CDR1 and CDR2 (germline): SGHTA, FQGNSA. The chain joins TRBV7-2 to TRBJ2-3; D is unresolved. Sequenced here: peripheral blood, sampled on day 0 of MenACWY control vaccination. The clonotype originates from an adult in good health. The CDR3 DNA reads as TGTGCCAGCAGCTCCCCTACCTTACGCACAGATACGCAGTATTTT. It specifies CASSSPTLRTDTQYF.